The rows below give T cell receptor beta chains drawn from one sample of a study of blood T cell repertoires in COVID-19. Clones were sequenced by immunoSEQ multiplex PCR, and TCRdb holds only the in-frame ones, with some missing. In the table there are approximately 90,000 clones, 80% of which are singletons. The specimen sequenced was peripheral blood. The receptors shown here come from a woman of 80 years or more with acute or convalescent COVID-19. The CDR3 runs from the conserved cysteine through the conserved F or W. Each record gives: clone size, J gene, D gene, V gene, CDR3 DNA, CDR3 protein. A D gene is named only where the DNA matches it firmly. Where a row states a size, it is once, few, many or the class of an expanded clone; other rows omit it.

clone size: NA; J gene: TRBJ2-2; D gene: NA; V gene: TRBV5-1; CDR3 DNA: TGCGCCAGCACCCCACATACGGGGGACACCGGGGAGCTGTTTTTT; CDR3 protein: CASTPHTGDTGELFF
clone size: NA; J gene: TRBJ2-5; D gene: TRBD1; V gene: TRBV6-5; CDR3 DNA: TGTGCCAGCAGTTACACCCCGGGACAGCAAGAGACCCAGTACTTC; CDR3 protein: CASSYTPGQQETQYF
clone size: NA; J gene: TRBJ2-3; D gene: TRBD2; V gene: TRBV5-4; CDR3 DNA: TGTGCCAGCAGCTTGGCCACCCTAGCGGGAGGAACCACAGATACGCAGTATTTT; CDR3 protein: CASSLATLAGGTTDTQYF
clone size: NA; J gene: TRBJ2-1; D gene: NA; V gene: TRBV4-1; CDR3 DNA: TGCGCCAGCAGCCAAGACTACGGACACTACAATGAGCAGTTCTTC; CDR3 protein: CASSQDYGHYNEQFF
clone size: NA; J gene: TRBJ2-5; D gene: TRBD1; V gene: TRBV11-1; CDR3 DNA: TGTGCCAGCAGCCCCGGGACAGGAGATACAGAGACCCAGTACTTC; CDR3 protein: CASSPGTGDTETQYF
clone size: few; J gene: TRBJ2-7; D gene: NA; V gene: TRBV5-1; CDR3 DNA: TGCGCCAGCAGCTGGGGGGATTTCGGATTCTCCTACGAGCAGTACTTC; CDR3 protein: CASSWGDFGFSYEQYF
clone size: NA; J gene: TRBJ1-1; D gene: NA; V gene: TRBV18; CDR3 DNA: TGTGCCAGCTCACCTGGCGGGATTGAAGCTTTCTTT; CDR3 protein: CASSPGGIEAFF
clone size: NA; J gene: TRBJ1-2; D gene: NA; V gene: TRBV5-6; CDR3 DNA: TGTGCCAGCAGCGGCTCCGGGACACAGGGTTCCTATGGCTACACCTTC; CDR3 protein: CASSGSGTQGSYGYTF
clone size: NA; J gene: TRBJ2-6; D gene: TRBD1; V gene: TRBV3-1/TRBV3-2; CDR3 DNA: TGTGCCAGCAGTCTTCAGACAGGGGGCGCGAATGGGGCCAACGTCCTGACTTTC; CDR3 protein: CASSLQTGGANGANVLTF
clone size: NA; J gene: TRBJ1-6; D gene: NA; V gene: TRBV12-3/TRBV12-4; CDR3 DNA: TGTGCCAGCAGTTTAGCGCTATTCGGACCCCTCCACTTT; CDR3 protein: CASSLALFGPLHF
clone size: NA; J gene: TRBJ2-3; D gene: NA; V gene: TRBV7-9; CDR3 DNA: TGTGCCAGCAGCTTAGCGCGGGTGGATACGCAGTATTTT; CDR3 protein: CASSLARVDTQYF
clone size: NA; J gene: TRBJ1-1; D gene: NA; V gene: TRBV20-1; CDR3 DNA: TGCAGTGCTAGTAGGTTCGGGGGTTCGAACACTGAAGCTTTCTTT; CDR3 protein: CSASRFGGSNTEAFF
clone size: NA; J gene: TRBJ2-1; D gene: NA; V gene: TRBV30; CDR3 DNA: TGTGCCTGGAGCCTACCGGGACTGATTAATCGGGGCAATGAGCAGTTCTTC; CDR3 protein: CAWSLPGLINRGNEQFF
clone size: NA; J gene: TRBJ1-3; D gene: NA; V gene: TRBV5-1; CDR3 DNA: TGCGCCAGCAGCAAAGGGGACACGGGGGGAAACACCATATATTTT; CDR3 protein: CASSKGDTGGNTIYF
clone size: NA; J gene: TRBJ2-5; D gene: NA; V gene: TRBV5-1; CDR3 DNA: TGCGCCAGCAGCTTGGGACAGGTCCAAGAGACCCAGTACTTC; CDR3 protein: CASSLGQVQETQYF
clone size: NA; J gene: TRBJ2-5; D gene: NA; V gene: TRBV19; CDR3 DNA: TGTGCCAGTAGTTCCGCGGGCCTCGGTGGAGAGACCCAGTACTTC; CDR3 protein: CASSSAGLGGETQYF
clone size: NA; J gene: TRBJ1-4; D gene: NA; V gene: TRBV6-6; CDR3 DNA: TGTGCCAGCCAGAATAATGAAAAACTGTTTTTT; CDR3 protein: CASQNNEKLFF
clone size: NA; J gene: TRBJ2-7; D gene: NA; V gene: TRBV18; CDR3 DNA: TGTGCCAGCTCACCAGAGACGGACAGAGCCTACGAGCAGTACTTC; CDR3 protein: CASSPETDRAYEQYF
clone size: NA; J gene: TRBJ2-7; D gene: NA; V gene: TRBV9; CDR3 DNA: TGTGCCAGCAGCCCTCGGGAACAGACCCACTCCTACGAGCAGTACTTC; CDR3 protein: CASSPREQTHSYEQYF
clone size: NA; J gene: TRBJ2-2; D gene: TRBD2; V gene: TRBV19; CDR3 DNA: TGTGCCAGTAGTATGGGACTAGCGGGAGGGCCTCCAGGTACCGGGGAGCTGTTTTTT; CDR3 protein: CASSMGLAGGPPGTGELFF
clone size: NA; J gene: TRBJ2-1; D gene: TRBD1; V gene: TRBV11-2; CDR3 DNA: TGTGCCAGCAGTCTAACAGGGGGCACCTACAATGAGCAGTTCTTC; CDR3 protein: CASSLTGGTYNEQFF
clone size: NA; J gene: TRBJ1-2; D gene: TRBD1; V gene: TRBV24-1; CDR3 DNA: TGTGCCACCAGTGATACATTACAGGGGAAGTATGGCTACACCTTC; CDR3 protein: CATSDTLQGKYGYTF
clone size: NA; J gene: TRBJ1-2; D gene: TRBD1; V gene: TRBV29-1; CDR3 DNA: TGCAGCGCCCTCACACAGGGGAACTATGGCTACACCTTC; CDR3 protein: CSALTQGNYGYTF
clone size: NA; J gene: TRBJ1-2; D gene: TRBD1; V gene: TRBV29-1; CDR3 DNA: TGCAGCGTTGACCGAAACAGGGGGCAACACTATGGCTACACCTTC; CDR3 protein: CSVDRNRGQHYGYTF
clone size: once; J gene: TRBJ1-2; D gene: NA; V gene: TRBV6-2/TRBV6-3; CDR3 DNA: TGTGCCAGCAGTGAGTCCAGGGGATTCAACTATGGCTACACCTTC; CDR3 protein: CASSESRGFNYGYTF
clone size: few; J gene: TRBJ2-7; D gene: NA; V gene: TRBV27; CDR3 DNA: TGTGCCAGCAGTTCCCGCTACGAGCAGTACTTC; CDR3 protein: CASSSRYEQYF
clone size: once; J gene: TRBJ1-5; D gene: NA; V gene: TRBV30; CDR3 DNA: TGTGCCTGGACCCACAGAGACCATAGCAATCAGCCCCAGCATTTT; CDR3 protein: CAWTHRDHSNQPQHF
clone size: NA; J gene: TRBJ2-5; D gene: TRBD2; V gene: TRBV6-5; CDR3 DNA: TGTGCCAGCAGTTACTCACGGGGGGGGACCCAGTACTTC; CDR3 protein: CASSYSRGGTQYF